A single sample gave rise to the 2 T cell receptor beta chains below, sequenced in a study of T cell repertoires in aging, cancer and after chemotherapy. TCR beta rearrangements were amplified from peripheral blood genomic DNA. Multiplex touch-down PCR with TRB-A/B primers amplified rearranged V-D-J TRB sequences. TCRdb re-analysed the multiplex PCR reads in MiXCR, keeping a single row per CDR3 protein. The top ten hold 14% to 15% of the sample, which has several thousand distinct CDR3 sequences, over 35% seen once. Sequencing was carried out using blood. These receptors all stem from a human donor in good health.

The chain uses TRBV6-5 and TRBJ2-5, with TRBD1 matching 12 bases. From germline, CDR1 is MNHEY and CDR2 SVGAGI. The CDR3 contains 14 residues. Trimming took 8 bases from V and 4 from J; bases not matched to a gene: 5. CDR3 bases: TGTGCCAGCGGCGGGGACAGGGGGCCAGAGACCCAGTACTTC. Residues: CASGGDRGPETQYF.

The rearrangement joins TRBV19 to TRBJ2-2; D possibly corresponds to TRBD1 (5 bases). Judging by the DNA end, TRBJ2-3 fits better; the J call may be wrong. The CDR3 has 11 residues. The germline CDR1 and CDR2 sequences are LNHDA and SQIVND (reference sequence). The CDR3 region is CASSIYGQQYF. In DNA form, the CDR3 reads TGTGCCAGTAGTATCTACGGACAGCAGTATTTT.